The 10 T cell receptor beta chains in this list originate from one sample, sequenced in a study of technical replicates of blood from a handful of donors. Produced via immunoSEQ multiplex PCR; TCRdb's table is partial and in-frame only. The profile shows about 15,000 clones, about 82% of them singletons. Sequencing used PBMCs. The origin of the receptors is a human donor in good health.

The chain combines TRBV28 with TRBJ2-2, with TRBD2 matching 13 bases. This CDR3 has 16 amino acids. J was trimmed by 6 bases and V by 5 bases; bases with no gene match: 6. Per the germline V gene, CDR1 is MDHEN and CDR2 is SYDVKM. The CDR3 bases are TGTGCCAGCAGTGGGAGGACTAGCGGGAGTCCCGGGGAGCTGTTTTTT. This codes for CASSGRTSGSPGELFF.

This clone was picked up one time. The chain is built from TRBV9 and TRBJ1-5; a possible D gene is TRBD1 (5 bases). V shed 0 bases and J shed 5 bases, with 24 bases lying between them. CDR3 length: 19 residues. CDR1 SGDLS and CDR2 YYNGEE come from the germline V gene. As DNA, the CDR3 is TGTGCCAGCAGCGTAGCAGAGAGACGACAGCCGGAGGGCGATCAGCCCCAGCATTTT. Protein: CASSVAERRQPEGDQPQHF.

This clone was seen a few times. An end of the junction does not agree with germline; a read error may underlie this. The chain links TRBV19 to TRBJ2-7, with 11 bases identical to TRBD2. Germline values: CDR1 LNHDA, CDR2 SQIVND (reference sequence). The CDR3 is 14 amino acids. CDR3 nucleotide sequence: TGTGCCAGTAGGATAGCGGGAGGGCCTTACGAGCAGTACTTC. Amino acids: CASRIAGGPYEQYF. The whole variable domain, filled in from reference TRBV19 and TRBJ2-7, reads DGGITQSPKYLFRKEGQNVTLSCEQNLNHDAMYWYRQDPGQGLRLIYYSQIVNDFQKGDIAEGYSVSREKKESFPLTVTSAQKNPTAFYLCASRIAGGPYEQYFGPGTRLTVT.

This clone appeared once. The chain uses TRBV5-1 and TRBJ2-1, with TRBD2 matching over 13 bases. This CDR3 is 16 amino acids long. J gave up 9 bases and V 4 bases, and 10 bases lay outside the gene matches. The V gene's germline CDR1 is SGHRS and CDR2 YFSETQ. The chain's CDR3 is CASSPPGLAGSGEQFF. CDR3 DNA sequence: TGCGCCAGCAGCCCGCCGGGACTAGCGGGATCGGGTGAGCAGTTCTTC.

The J gene is TRBJ2-1, the V gene TRBV5-1, with TRBD1 matching over 10 bases. CDR3 length: 15 residues. Trimming at V came to 0 bases and at J to 6 bases, leaving 3 bases not matched to a gene. In germline, CDR1 is SGHRS, CDR2 YFSETQ. The chain's CDR3 is CASSLAGQGFNEQFF. For the CDR3, the DNA is TGCGCCAGCAGCTTGGCGGGACAGGGGTTCAATGAGCAGTTCTTC. Supplemented by reference TRBV5-1 and TRBJ2-1, the full variable domain reads KAGVTQTPRYLIKTRGQQVTLSCSPISGHRSVSWYQQTPGQGLQFLFEYFSETQRNKGNFPGRFSGRQFSNSRSEMNVSTLELGDSALYLCASSLAGQGFNEQFFGPGTRLTVL.

On this clone itself: Sequence at one end of the junction differs from germline and may be a read error. The chain uses TRBV6-5 and TRBJ2-3; D is perhaps TRBD2 (6 bases). Germline CDR1 reads MNHEY; CDR2 reads SVGAGI. The CDR3 is 14 amino acids. The CDR3 coding sequence is TGTGCCAGCAGTGCCTATACCTCCGGGGACTTCATCGGTTTT. Amino acids: CASSAYTSGDFIGF.

This clone has only a few counts. V usage is TRBV6-5 and J usage is TRBJ2-6, with a weak D call TRBD1 (6 bases). The V end was cut by 4 bases, the J end by 0 bases, with 7 bases between. Germline V gene sequence: CDR1 MNHEY, CDR2 SVGAGI. This CDR3 has 15 amino acids. The CDR3 loop reads CASSSGVSGANVLTF. The DNA for the CDR3 is TGTGCCAGCAGTTCAGGGGTCTCTGGGGCCAACGTCCTGACTTTC.

The rearrangement uses TRBV7-6 and TRBJ2-1, with 11 positions matching TRBD2. With V trimmed by 2 bases and J by 8 bases, 5 bases remained unmatched. The CDR3 runs 15 residues. Germline V CDR1 and CDR2: SGHVS, FNYEAQ. This CDR3 reads CASSLIAGGPDEQFF. The CDR3 bases are TGTGCCAGCAGCTTAATAGCGGGAGGGCCGGATGAGCAGTTCTTC. Based on the CDR3 plus reference TRBV7-6 and TRBJ2-1, the full variable domain is GAGVSQSPRYKVTKRGQDVALRCDPISGHVSLYWYRQALGQGPEFLTYFNYEAQQDKSGLPNDRFSAERPEGSISTLTIQRTEQRDSAMYRCASSLIAGGPDEQFFGPGTRLTVL.

The chain links TRBV28 to TRBJ1-2; D remains ambiguous. V shed 9 bases and J shed 4 bases, with 12 bases lying between them. This CDR3 is 12 amino acids long. Germline V CDR1 and CDR2: MDHEN, SYDVKM. This chain's CDR3 is CASKAGSYGYTF. The DNA for the CDR3 is TGTGCCAGTAAAGCCGGTTCCTATGGCTACACCTTC.

This clone was observed a handful of times. V is TRBV18 and J is TRBJ2-1; D may be TRBD2 (5 bases). Germline loops: CDR1 KGHSH, CDR2 LQKENI. The CDR3 length is 15 residues. V lost 0 bases to trimming and J lost 3 bases, with 9 bases between them. In nucleotides, the CDR3 is TGTGCCAGCTCACCACCAAGCGGTTTCTACAATGAGCAGTTCTTC. It encodes CASSPPSGFYNEQFF.